This is a list of T cell receptor beta chains from one sample in a study of graft-versus-host responses after intestinal transplantation. This table comes from immunoSEQ multiplex PCR, and its TCRdb copy is limited to in-frame clones, with some not included. The sample lists 80,000 to 95,000 clones, approximately 90% occurring once. Their antigen targets remain unknown. Sequencing used unstimulated CD4+ T cells sorted from spleen or lymph node cells, obtained before transplant. The source is a human donor who was the organ donor for an intestinal transplant. Both conserved end residues are part of each CDR3. The D gene is left open where the match is weak. The size of a clone is reported for some rows only, either as once, few or many, or as a class for expanded clones.

J gene | V gene | D gene | clone size | CDR3 protein | CDR3 DNA
TRBJ2-7 | TRBV4-2 | - | - | CASSQEESSYEQYF | TGTGCCAGCAGCCAAGAGGAGAGCTCCTACGAGCAGTACTTC
TRBJ2-5 | TRBV4-2 | - | - | CASSPLGGDREETQYF | TGTGCCAGCAGCCCCTTGGGGGGAGACCGAGAAGAGACCCAGTACTTC
TRBJ2-7 | TRBV28 | - | once | CASSLLGDEQYF | TGTGCCAGCAGTTTATTGGGAGACGAGCAGTACTTC
TRBJ2-1 | TRBV7-3 | TRBD2 | - | CASSPGGAGGLNEQFF | TGTGCCAGCAGCCCCGGTGGGGCGGGGGGGCTAAATGAGCAGTTCTTC
TRBJ2-7 | TRBV6-1 | - | few | CASGPTVTYEQYF | TGTGCCAGCGGGCCGACCGTTACCTACGAGCAGTACTTC
TRBJ1-2 | TRBV7-9 | - | - | CASSLGQDYGYTF | TGTGCCAGCAGCTTAGGGCAAGACTATGGCTACACCTTC
TRBJ1-2 | TRBV19 | - | - | CASTRNLAGFTF | TGTGCCAGTACAAGGAATCTGGCGGGATTCACCTTC
TRBJ2-3 | TRBV2 | TRBD2 | few | CASSDPGTSGRPRPTDTQYF | TGTGCCAGCAGTGACCCCGGGACTAGCGGGAGGCCGCGTCCCACAGATACGCAGTATTTT
TRBJ2-1 | TRBV27 | - | - | CASRPDFSAYNEQFF | TGTGCCAGCAGGCCCGACTTTTCCGCCTACAATGAGCAGTTCTTC
TRBJ2-7 | TRBV5-1 | TRBD1 | few | CASSDRDLREQYF | TGCGCCAGCAGCGACAGGGACCTCCGCGAGCAGTACTTC
TRBJ2-3 | TRBV18 | TRBD2 | - | CASSPSGGGTDTQYF | TGTGCCAGCTCACCATCGGGAGGTGGGACAGATACGCAGTATTTT
TRBJ2-5 | TRBV7-2 | - | - | CASSLVPGAGQETQYF | TGTGCCAGCAGCTTAGTTCCAGGGGCCGGTCAAGAGACCCAGTACTTC
TRBJ2-5 | TRBV2 | TRBD2 | - | CASSPTLAGPQETQYF | TGTGCCAGCAGTCCTACTTTAGCGGGCCCGCAAGAGACCCAGTACTTC
TRBJ1-1 | TRBV29-1 | - | - | CSVLPTGMANTEAFF | TGCAGCGTTTTACCGACAGGCATGGCGAACACTGAAGCTTTCTTT
TRBJ1-5 | TRBV29-1 | TRBD1 | - | CSDPPWGQSAGPQHF | TGCAGCGACCCTCCGTGGGGACAGTCGGCGGGGCCCCAGCATTTT
TRBJ1-1 | TRBV29-1 | - | - | CSAGHGVEAFF | TGCAGCGCGGGACACGGGGTTGAAGCTTTCTTT
TRBJ1-2 | TRBV15 | TRBD1 | - | CATSRVAGGLGYTF | TGTGCCACCAGCAGAGTTGCAGGGGGCCTTGGCTACACCTTC
TRBJ2-1 | TRBV4-1 | - | - | CASSRVPVDEQFF | TGCGCCAGCAGCCGAGTCCCGGTCGATGAGCAGTTCTTC
TRBJ2-1 | TRBV6-1 | TRBD2 | - | CASSATSGRPNEQFF | TGTGCCAGCAGTGCAACTAGCGGGAGGCCCAATGAGCAGTTCTTC
TRBJ2-2 | TRBV2 | TRBD2 | few | CAGTSGRASGGELFF | TGTGCCGGTACTAGCGGGAGGGCCTCAGGCGGGGAGCTGTTTTTT
TRBJ1-2 | TRBV11-2 | - | - | CASSLDRRRGYTF | TGTGCCAGCAGCTTAGATCGTAGGAGAGGCTACACCTTC
TRBJ2-2 | TRBV2 | TRBD1 | - | CASRTGFNTGELFF | TGTGCCAGCAGGACAGGGTTTAACACCGGGGAGCTGTTTTTT
TRBJ2-2 | TRBV15 | - | - | CATSRNTGSGELFF | TGTGCCACCAGCAGGAACACAGGGTCCGGGGAGCTGTTTTTT
TRBJ2-1 | TRBV5-1 | TRBD2 | - | CASSTGLAGGRGEQFF | TGCGCCAGCAGCACCGGACTAGCGGGAGGGCGAGGTGAGCAGTTCTTC
TRBJ1-6 | TRBV6-1 | TRBD1 | once | CAAGGRYNSPLHF | TGTGCCGCAGGGGGGCGATATAATTCACCCCTCCACTTT
TRBJ2-7 | TRBV5-1 | TRBD2 | - | CASSWGTSGSYEQYF | TGCGCCAGCAGCTGGGGGACTAGCGGCTCCTACGAGCAGTACTTC
TRBJ2-7 | TRBV6-1 | TRBD1 | - | CASSSPGQGTYEQYF | TGTGCCAGCAGTTCACCCGGACAGGGAACCTACGAGCAGTACTTC
TRBJ2-5 | TRBV11-2 | - | - | CASSDRGGAWETQYF | TGTGCCAGCAGCGATCGAGGGGGGGCCTGGGAGACCCAGTACTTC
TRBJ1-1 | TRBV29-1 | - | few | CSVAGTLGPTEAFF | TGCAGCGTGGCCGGGACACTGGGCCCCACTGAAGCTTTCTTT
TRBJ1-5 | TRBV19 | - | - | CASTPQGSQPQHF | TGTGCCAGTACCCCCCAGGGGAGCCAGCCCCAGCATTTT
TRBJ2-3 | TRBV4-2 | TRBD2 | - | CASSQAERDTDTQYF | TGTGCCAGCAGCCAAGCAGAGCGGGACACAGATACGCAGTATTTT
TRBJ2-7 | TRBV7-3 | TRBD2 | - | CASSLGREGIYEQYF | TGTGCCAGCAGCTTAGGACGGGAGGGGATCTACGAGCAGTACTTC
TRBJ2-6 | TRBV7-8 | TRBD1 | - | CASRPTGASSGANVLTF | TGTGCCAGCAGGCCGACAGGGGCAAGCTCTGGGGCCAACGTCCTGACTTTC
TRBJ1-2 | TRBV5-4 | - | - | CASSRPVNRVGLDGYTF | TGTGCCAGCAGCCGACCGGTAAACAGGGTGGGTTTAGATGGCTACACCTTC
TRBJ2-7 | TRBV5-4 | - | - | CASSFGGFDYEQYF | TGTGCCAGCAGCTTTGGAGGGTTCGATTACGAGCAGTACTTC
TRBJ1-4 | TRBV7-9 | - | - | CASSTRSGNEKLFF | TGTGCCAGCAGCACTCGGTCGGGTAATGAAAAACTGTTTTTT
TRBJ2-6 | TRBV6-1 | - | - | CASRTSGANVLTF | TGTGCCAGCAGAACTTCTGGGGCCAACGTCCTGACTTTC
TRBJ2-7 | TRBV5-1 | - | few | CASSLGGRNYEQYF | TGCGCCAGCAGCTTGGGAGGCAGAAACTACGAGCAGTACTTC
TRBJ2-3 | TRBV7-9 | TRBD2 | once | CASSPGLAGGADTQYF | TGTGCCAGCAGCCCAGGACTAGCGGGGGGGGCAGATACGCAGTATTTT
TRBJ2-3 | TRBV6-5 | - | - | CASSRHDPFGWQYF | TGTGCCAGCAGTCGACACGACCCGTTCGGATGGCAGTATTTT
TRBJ2-5 | TRBV6-5 | TRBD1 | - | CASKTQDRLVETQYF | TGTGCCAGCAAAACCCAGGACAGGCTAGTGGAGACCCAGTACTTC
TRBJ2-3 | TRBV9 | TRBD2 | - | CASSVGPGGQDTQYF | TGTGCCAGCAGCGTGGGGCCGGGGGGGCAAGATACGCAGTATTTT
TRBJ1-1 | TRBV6-5 | - | - | CASSPRAGMTEAFF | TGTGCCAGTAGTCCCCGGGCGGGCATGACTGAAGCTTTCTTT
TRBJ2-7 | TRBV7-2 | - | - | CASSLGGEVYEQYF | TGTGCCAGCAGCTTAGGAGGAGAGGTCTACGAGCAGTACTTC
TRBJ2-2 | TRBV6-5 | TRBD2 | - | CASSFGLAGTGELFF | TGTGCCAGCAGTTTCGGACTAGCGGGGACCGGGGAGCTGTTTTTT
TRBJ1-2 | TRBV4-1 | TRBD1 | once | CASSQSRDRDYGYTF | TGCGCCAGCAGCCAATCCCGCGACAGGGACTATGGCTACACCTTC
TRBJ2-7 | TRBV6-1 | TRBD1 | - | CASSPDRGLYEQYF | TGTGCCAGCAGCCCCGACAGGGGGCTCTACGAGCAGTACTTC
TRBJ2-2 | TRBV2 | - | - | CASRQGEGTGELFF | TGTGCCAGCAGACAGGGGGAGGGCACCGGGGAGCTGTTTTTT
TRBJ2-5 | TRBV6-6 | TRBD1 | - | CASSSSDREKTQYF | TGTGCCAGCAGTTCCTCGGACAGGGAGAAGACCCAGTACTTC
TRBJ1-2 | TRBV7-8 | TRBD1 | - | CASSIGQALNYGYTF | TGTGCCAGCAGCATCGGACAGGCGCTTAACTATGGCTACACCTTC
TRBJ2-7 | TRBV21-1 | - | - | CAYRQGSSYEQYF | TGTGCCTACAGACAGGGGAGCTCCTACGAGCAGTACTTC
TRBJ2-2 | TRBV7-2 | TRBD2 | once | CAIGEGSYTGELFF | TGTGCCATCGGGGAGGGGTCCTACACCGGGGAGCTGTTTTTT
TRBJ1-4 | TRBV6-6 | TRBD1 | - | CASSYRGQATNEKLFF | TGTGCCAGCAGTTACAGGGGGCAAGCAACTAATGAAAAACTGTTTTTT
TRBJ1-2 | TRBV19 | - | - | CASSIGYGYGYTF | TGTGCCAGTAGTATAGGATACGGCTATGGCTACACCTTC